Listed below are T cell receptor beta chains from one sample, sequenced in a study of naive and memory T cell subsets. MiXCR was run by TCRdb on the UMI-ligation and nested PCR reads, yielding one entry per CDR3 protein. The table shows 20,000 to 25,000 distinct CDR3 sequences, with roughly 8.2% occurring only once. The sequencing sample was made of central memory CD8+ T cells from blood. These TCRs come from a human donor in good health. CDR3s include the opening cysteine and the closing phenylalanine or tryptophan. The D gene is left open where the match is weak. A row's size may be missing; if present it is once, few, many or a size class.

clone_size	d_call	v_call	j_call	cdr3_nt	cdr3_aa
.	.	TRBV19	TRBJ1-2	TGTGCCAGTAGTATTTCTCTCACGGGACTTGTCTATGGCTACACCTTC	CASSISLTGLVYGYTF
.	.	TRBV2	TRBJ1-1	TGTGCCAGCACCCTGGGAGAAGAGACTGAAGCTTTCTTT	CASTLGEETEAFF
.	.	TRBV6-5	TRBJ2-7	TGTGCCAGCAGTTGGGGGGGCGACTACGAGCAGTACTTC	CASSWGGDYEQYF
.	.	TRBV6-5	TRBJ2-3	TGTGCCAGCAGTTACTCGTCTATCGGAGACGACGATACGCAGTATTTT	CASSYSSIGDDDTQYF
.	.	TRBV5-4	TRBJ1-3	TGTGCCAGCAGCTTGGTGGACAGACGGAACTCTGGAAACACCATATATTTT	CASSLVDRRNSGNTIYF
few	TRBD2	TRBV28	TRBJ2-1	TGTGCCAGCACTTCGAGGGGACTAGCGGGCTACAATGAGCAGTTCTTC	CASTSRGLAGYNEQFF
many	TRBD1	TRBV10-3	TRBJ1-3	TGTGCCATCACTCGAGACAGGGCTTTCGGCTCTGGAAACACCATATATTTT	CAITRDRAFGSGNTIYF
.	TRBD2	TRBV6-2/TRBV6-3	TRBJ2-2	TGTGCCAGCGAGACTAGCGAGGTCGGGGAGCTGTTTTTT	CASETSEVGELFF
few	TRBD2	TRBV27	TRBJ2-3	TGTGCGAGCACTAGCGGGAGTATGAATACGCAGTATTTT	CASTSGSMNTQYF
many	TRBD2	TRBV12-3/TRBV12-4	TRBJ2-1	TGTGCCAGCAGCCCGGGACTAGGGTTAATTTTTCAGAGCTCCTACAATGAGCAGTTCTTC	CASSPGLGLIFQSSYNEQFF
many	.	TRBV7-2	TRBJ2-6	TGTGCCAGCAGCCCGAGTATGGGACACTCTGGGGCCAACGTCCTGACTTTC	CASSPSMGHSGANVLTF
.	.	TRBV27	TRBJ2-1	TGTGCCAGCAGTTTTTTGCCAGCCTGGGATGAGCAGTTCTTC	CASSFLPAWDEQFF
few	.	TRBV30	TRBJ2-7	TGTGCCTGGAGTGTATACGGTGGGAGCTCCTACGAGCAGTACTTC	CAWSVYGGSSYEQYF
.	.	TRBV5-1	TRBJ2-7	TGCGCCAGCAGCTTAAGCGGCCGACGCTACGAGCAGTACTTC	CASSLSGRRYEQYF
.	TRBD1	TRBV6-2/TRBV6-3	TRBJ2-1	TGTGCCAGCAGTCCATTGGAGGGACAGGAGTACAATGAGCAGTTCTTC	CASSPLEGQEYNEQFF
many	TRBD2	TRBV7-2	TRBJ2-4	TGTGCCAGCAGCTCCCGACTAGCGGTAGCCAAAAACATTCAGTACTTC	CASSSRLAVAKNIQYF
.	.	TRBV3-1	TRBJ1-5	TGTGCCAGCAGCCTCAGGGATCAGCCCCAGCATTTT	CASSLRDQPQHF
.	.	TRBV12-3/TRBV12-4	TRBJ1-3	TGTGCCAGCAGTTGGGGAAGTCGTTACGGAAACACCATATATTTT	CASSWGSRYGNTIYF
medium-sized	.	TRBV29-1	TRBJ1-1	TGCAGCGCGGAAGGCGGGAACACTGAAGCTTTCTTT	CSAEGGNTEAFF
many	.	TRBV9	TRBJ2-1	TGTGCCAGCAGCCCCCCGGCCCCTGAGCAGTTCTTC	CASSPPAPEQFF
few	.	TRBV11-2	TRBJ2-7	TGTGCCAGCAGTTGGTTGGGCGGGTCCTACGAGCAGTACTTC	CASSWLGGSYEQYF
many	.	TRBV6-1	TRBJ2-2	TGTGCCAGCGAGAAGGGGGAGAACACCGGGGAGCTGTTTTTT	CASEKGENTGELFF
medium-sized	TRBD1	TRBV6-2/TRBV6-3	TRBJ2-2	TGTGCCAGCAGTTACGGGACAGGGGAAACCGGGGAGCTGTTTTTT	CASSYGTGETGELFF
.	.	TRBV29-1	TRBJ1-2	TGCAGCGTTGCCCCCGAATTTGGCTACACCTTC	CSVAPEFGYTF
many	.	TRBV12-3/TRBV12-4	TRBJ1-2	TGTGCCAGCAGTTCGGGGGGTCTGGGGATCGACTATGGCTACACCTTC	CASSSGGLGIDYGYTF
.	TRBD2	TRBV28	TRBJ2-1	TGTGCCAGCAGTTTATTGCACACCTCGACTAGCGGGAGCTCCTACAATGAGCAGTTCTTC	CASSLLHTSTSGSSYNEQFF
.	TRBD1	TRBV27	TRBJ2-7	TGTGCCAGCAGTTATACGCGGACAGGGGGCGCGATCCACGAGCAGTACTTC	CASSYTRTGGAIHEQYF
many	TRBD2	TRBV15	TRBJ2-3	TGTGCCACCAGACTTAGCGGGAGGGCCTTCTTAACAGATACGCAGTATTTT	CATRLSGRAFLTDTQYF
many	TRBD1	TRBV25-1	TRBJ2-7	TGTGCCACACGAACGGTCGACAGGGGTTCCTACGAGCAGTACTTC	CATRTVDRGSYEQYF
few	.	TRBV12-5	TRBJ1-2	TGTGCTAGTGGTTTGGTACTGGGTGTCCAAGGTGGCTACACCTTC	CASGLVLGVQGGYTF
.	.	TRBV28	TRBJ2-6	TGTGCCAGCAGTTCTGGGGACACCTCTGGGGCCAACGTCCTGACTTTC	CASSSGDTSGANVLTF
many	.	TRBV28	TRBJ2-5	TGTGCCAGCACAGAGGGAGAAGAGACCCAGTACTTC	CASTEGEETQYF
.	TRBD1	TRBV7-9	TRBJ2-1	TGTGCCAGCAGCTTAGCACCGGGACAGGGTCCAAATGAGCAGTTCTTC	CASSLAPGQGPNEQFF
.	TRBD2	TRBV11-2	TRBJ2-3	TGTGCCAGCAGCTTAGGTTTGCGACTAGCGAACACAGATACGCAGTATTTT	CASSLGLRLANTDTQYF
many	.	TRBV28	TRBJ2-5	TGTGCCAGCAGTCCCCCGACTAGTCAAGAGACCCAGTACTTC	CASSPPTSQETQYF
few	.	TRBV6-5	TRBJ1-2	TGTGCCAGCAGTTACAATCAGCACGATGGCTACACCTTC	CASSYNQHDGYTF
few	.	TRBV4-3	TRBJ2-3	TGCGCCAGCAGCCAATCGCAGGGGTCAGATACGCAGTATTTT	CASSQSQGSDTQYF